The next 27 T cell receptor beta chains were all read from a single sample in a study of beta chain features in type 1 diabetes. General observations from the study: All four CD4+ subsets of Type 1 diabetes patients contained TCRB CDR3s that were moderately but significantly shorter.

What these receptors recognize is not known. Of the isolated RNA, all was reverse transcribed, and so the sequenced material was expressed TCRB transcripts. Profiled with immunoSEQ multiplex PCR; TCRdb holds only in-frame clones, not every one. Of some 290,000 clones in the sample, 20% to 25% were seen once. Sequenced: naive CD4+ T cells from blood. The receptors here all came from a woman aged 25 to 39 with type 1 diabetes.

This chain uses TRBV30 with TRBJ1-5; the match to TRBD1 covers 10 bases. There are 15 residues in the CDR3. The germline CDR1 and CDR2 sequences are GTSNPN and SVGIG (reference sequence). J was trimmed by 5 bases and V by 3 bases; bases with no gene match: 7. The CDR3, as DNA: TGTGCCTGGAGCCCCGGGACAGGGGACCATCAGCCCCAGCATTTT. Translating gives CAWSPGTGDHQPQHF.

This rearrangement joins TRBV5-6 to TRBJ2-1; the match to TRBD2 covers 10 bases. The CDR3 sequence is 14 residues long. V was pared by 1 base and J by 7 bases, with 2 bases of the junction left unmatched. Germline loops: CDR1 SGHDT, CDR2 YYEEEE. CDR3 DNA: TGTGCCAGCAGCTTGCTAGCGGGAGAGAATGAGCAGTTCTTC. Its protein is CASSLLAGENEQFF.

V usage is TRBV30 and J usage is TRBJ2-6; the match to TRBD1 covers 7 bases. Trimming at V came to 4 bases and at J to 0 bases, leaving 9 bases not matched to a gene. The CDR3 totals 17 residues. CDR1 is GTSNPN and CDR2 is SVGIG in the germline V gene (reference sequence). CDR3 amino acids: CAWIPGQLFSGANVLTF. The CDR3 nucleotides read TGTGCCTGGATCCCGGGACAGTTATTCTCTGGGGCCAACGTCCTGACTTTC.

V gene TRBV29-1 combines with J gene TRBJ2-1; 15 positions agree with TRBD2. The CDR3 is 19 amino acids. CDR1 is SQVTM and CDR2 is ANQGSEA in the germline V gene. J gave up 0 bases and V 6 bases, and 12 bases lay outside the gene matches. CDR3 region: CSVDRGLAGGFGSYNEQFF. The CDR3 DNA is TGCAGCGTGGACCGGGGACTAGCGGGAGGATTCGGCTCCTACAATGAGCAGTTCTTC.

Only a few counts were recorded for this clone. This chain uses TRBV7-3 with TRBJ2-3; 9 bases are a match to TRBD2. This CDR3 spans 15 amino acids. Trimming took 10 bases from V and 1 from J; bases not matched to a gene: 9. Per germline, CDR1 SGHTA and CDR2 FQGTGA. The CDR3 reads CATKREASGTDTQYF. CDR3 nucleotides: TGTGCCACAAAGCGGGAGGCCTCTGGCACAGATACGCAGTATTTT. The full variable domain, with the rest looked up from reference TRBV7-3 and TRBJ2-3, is GAGVSQTPSNKVTEKGKYVELRCDPISGHTALYWYRQSLGQGPEFLIYFQGTGAADDSGLPNDRFFAVRPEGSVSTLKIQRTERGDSAVYLCATKREASGTDTQYFGPGTRLTVL.

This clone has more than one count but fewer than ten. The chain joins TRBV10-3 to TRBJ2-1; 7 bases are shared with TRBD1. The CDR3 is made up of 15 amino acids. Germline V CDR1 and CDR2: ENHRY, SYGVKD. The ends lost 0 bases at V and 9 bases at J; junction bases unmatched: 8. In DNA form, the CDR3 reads TGTGCCATCAGTGAGTCAGGACAGGTAGTCACTGAGCAGTTCTTC. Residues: CAISESGQVVTEQFF.

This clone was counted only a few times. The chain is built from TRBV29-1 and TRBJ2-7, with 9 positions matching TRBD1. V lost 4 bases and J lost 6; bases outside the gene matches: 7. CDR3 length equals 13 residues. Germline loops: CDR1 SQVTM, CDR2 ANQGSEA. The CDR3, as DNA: TGCAGCGTTGTTGAACAGGGGGCGGGCGAGCAGTACTTC. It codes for CSVVEQGAGEQYF.

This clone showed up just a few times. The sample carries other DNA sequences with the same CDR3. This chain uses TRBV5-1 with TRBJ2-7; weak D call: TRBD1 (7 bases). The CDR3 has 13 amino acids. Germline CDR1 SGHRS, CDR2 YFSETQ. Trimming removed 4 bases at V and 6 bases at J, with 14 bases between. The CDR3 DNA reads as TGCGCCAGCAGCCCTCGACAGGGAGGCGAGCAGTACTTC. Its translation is CASSPRQGGEQYF.

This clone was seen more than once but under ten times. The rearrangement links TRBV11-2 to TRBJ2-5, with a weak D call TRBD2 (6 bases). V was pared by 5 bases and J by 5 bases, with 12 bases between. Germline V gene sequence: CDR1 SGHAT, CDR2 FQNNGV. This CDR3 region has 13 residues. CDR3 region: CASSRDWTETQYF. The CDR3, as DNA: TGTGCCAGCAGCCGGGACTGGACGGAGACCCAGTACTTC.

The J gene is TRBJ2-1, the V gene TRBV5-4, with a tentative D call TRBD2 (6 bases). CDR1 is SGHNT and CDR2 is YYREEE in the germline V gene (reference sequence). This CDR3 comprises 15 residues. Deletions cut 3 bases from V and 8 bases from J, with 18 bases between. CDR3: CASSSSPTREDEQFF. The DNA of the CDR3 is TGTGCCAGCAGCTCGAGCCCCACTAGGGAGGATGAGCAGTTCTTC.

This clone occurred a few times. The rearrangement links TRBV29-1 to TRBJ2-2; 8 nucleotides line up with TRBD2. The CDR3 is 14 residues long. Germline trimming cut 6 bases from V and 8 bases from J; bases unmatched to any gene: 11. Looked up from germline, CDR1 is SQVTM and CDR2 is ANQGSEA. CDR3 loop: CSVRKTSAAGELFF. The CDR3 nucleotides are TGCAGCGTGAGAAAGACTAGCGCCGCGGGGGAGCTGTTTTTT.

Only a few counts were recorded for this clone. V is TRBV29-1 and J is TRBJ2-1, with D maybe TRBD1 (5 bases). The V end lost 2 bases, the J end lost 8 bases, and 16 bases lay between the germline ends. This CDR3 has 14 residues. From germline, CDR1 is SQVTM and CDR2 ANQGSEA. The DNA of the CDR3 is TGCAGCGTTGAATTTGTTGTTAGGGGCCATGAGCAGTTCTTC. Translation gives CSVEFVVRGHEQFF.

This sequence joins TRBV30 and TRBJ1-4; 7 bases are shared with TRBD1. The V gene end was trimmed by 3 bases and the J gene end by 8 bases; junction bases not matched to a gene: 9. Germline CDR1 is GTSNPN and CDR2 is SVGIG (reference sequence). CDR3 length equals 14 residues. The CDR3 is CAWSLDRFEEKLFF. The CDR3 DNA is TGTGCCTGGAGCTTGGACAGGTTCGAGGAAAAACTGTTTTTT.

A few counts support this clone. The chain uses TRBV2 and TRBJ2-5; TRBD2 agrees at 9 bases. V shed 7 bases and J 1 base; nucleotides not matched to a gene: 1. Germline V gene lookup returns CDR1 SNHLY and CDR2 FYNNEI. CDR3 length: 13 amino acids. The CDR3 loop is CASMREGQETQYF. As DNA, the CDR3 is TGTGCCAGCATGCGGGAGGGCCAAGAGACCCAGTACTTC. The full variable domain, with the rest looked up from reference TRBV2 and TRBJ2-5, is EPEVTQTPSHQVTQMGQEVILRCVPISNHLYFYWYRQILGQKVEFLVSFYNNEISEKSEIFDDQFSVERPDGSNFTLKIRSTKLEDSAMYFCASMREGQETQYFGPGTRLLVL.

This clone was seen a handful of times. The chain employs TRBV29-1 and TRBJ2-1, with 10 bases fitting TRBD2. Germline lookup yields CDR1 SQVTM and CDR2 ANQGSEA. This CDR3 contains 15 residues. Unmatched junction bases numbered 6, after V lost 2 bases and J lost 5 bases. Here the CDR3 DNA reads TGCAGCGTTGAATCATGGACTAGCGGAAACAATGAGCAGTTCTTC. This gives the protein CSVESWTSGNNEQFF.

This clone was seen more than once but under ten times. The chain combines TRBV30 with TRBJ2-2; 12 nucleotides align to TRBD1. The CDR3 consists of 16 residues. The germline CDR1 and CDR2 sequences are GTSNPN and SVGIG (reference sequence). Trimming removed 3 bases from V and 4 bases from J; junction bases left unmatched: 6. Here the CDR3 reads CAWSTGTGGPTGELFF. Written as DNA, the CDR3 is TGTGCCTGGAGCACCGGGACAGGGGGCCCCACCGGGGAGCTGTTTTTT.

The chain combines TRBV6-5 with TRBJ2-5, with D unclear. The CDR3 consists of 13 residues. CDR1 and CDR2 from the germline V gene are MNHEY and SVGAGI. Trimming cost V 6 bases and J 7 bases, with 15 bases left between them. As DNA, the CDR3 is TGTGCCAGCAGCCAAGAGGTGGTAGGGACCCAGTACTTC. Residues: CASSQEVVGTQYF.

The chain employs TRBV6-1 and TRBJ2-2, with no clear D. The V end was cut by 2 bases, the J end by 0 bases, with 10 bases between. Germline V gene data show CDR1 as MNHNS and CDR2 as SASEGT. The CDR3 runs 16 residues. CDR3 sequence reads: CASSEIPNANTGELFF. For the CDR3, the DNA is TGTGCCAGCAGTGAAATCCCAAATGCGAACACCGGGGAGCTGTTTTTT.

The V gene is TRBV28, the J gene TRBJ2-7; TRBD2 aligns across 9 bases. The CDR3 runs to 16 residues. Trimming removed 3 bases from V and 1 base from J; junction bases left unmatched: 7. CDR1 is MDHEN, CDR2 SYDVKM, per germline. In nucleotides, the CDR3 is TGTGCCAGCAGTTTTCAACTAGCGGGTCATTCCTACGAGCAGTACTTC. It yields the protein CASSFQLAGHSYEQYF.

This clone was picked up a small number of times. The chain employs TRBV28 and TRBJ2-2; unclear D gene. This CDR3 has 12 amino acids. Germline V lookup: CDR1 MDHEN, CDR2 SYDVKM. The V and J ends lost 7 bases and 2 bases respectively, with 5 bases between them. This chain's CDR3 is CASIKNTGELFF. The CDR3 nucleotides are TGTGCCAGCATTAAAAACACCGGGGAGCTGTTTTTT.

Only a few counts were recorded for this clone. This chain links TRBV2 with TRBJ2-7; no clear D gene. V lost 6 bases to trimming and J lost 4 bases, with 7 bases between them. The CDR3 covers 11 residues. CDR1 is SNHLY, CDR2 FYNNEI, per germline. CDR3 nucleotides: TGTGCCAGCAGCACCACATACGAGCAGTACTTC. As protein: CASSTTYEQYF. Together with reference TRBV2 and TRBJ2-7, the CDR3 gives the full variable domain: EPEVTQTPSHQVTQMGQEVILRCVPISNHLYFYWYRQILGQKVEFLVSFYNNEISEKSEIFDDQFSVERPDGSNFTLKIRSTKLEDSAMYFCASSTTYEQYFGPGTRLTVT.

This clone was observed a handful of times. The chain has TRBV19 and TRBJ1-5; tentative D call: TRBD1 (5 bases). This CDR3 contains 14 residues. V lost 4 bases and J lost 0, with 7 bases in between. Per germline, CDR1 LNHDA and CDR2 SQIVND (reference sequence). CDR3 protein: CASSRTNSNQPQHF. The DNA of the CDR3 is TGTGCCAGTAGTAGGACAAATAGCAATCAGCCCCAGCATTTT.

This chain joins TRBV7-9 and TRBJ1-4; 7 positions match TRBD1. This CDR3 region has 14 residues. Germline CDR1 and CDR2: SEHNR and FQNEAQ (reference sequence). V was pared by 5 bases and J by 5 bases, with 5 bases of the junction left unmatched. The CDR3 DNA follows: TGTGCCAGCAGCCCCGGGACAGTCAATGAAAAACTGTTTTTT. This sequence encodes CASSPGTVNEKLFF. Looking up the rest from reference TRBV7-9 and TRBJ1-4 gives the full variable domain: DTGVSQNPRHKITKRGQNVTFRCDPISEHNRLYWYRQTLGQGPEFLTYFQNEAQLEKSRLLSDRFSAERPKGSFSTLEIQRTEQGDSAMYLCASSPGTVNEKLFFGSGTQLSVL.

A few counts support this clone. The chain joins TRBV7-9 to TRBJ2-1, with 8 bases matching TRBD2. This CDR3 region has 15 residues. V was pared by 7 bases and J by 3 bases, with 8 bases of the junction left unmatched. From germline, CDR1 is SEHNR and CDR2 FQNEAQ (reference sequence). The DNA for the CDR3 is TGTGCCAGCATCAACCAGCGGGAGTACTACAATGAGCAGTTCTTC. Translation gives CASINQREYYNEQFF. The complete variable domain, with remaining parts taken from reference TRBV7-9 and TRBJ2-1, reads DTGVSQNPRHKITKRGQNVTFRCDPISEHNRLYWYRQTLGQGPEFLTYFQNEAQLEKSRLLSDRFSAERPKGSFSTLEIQRTEQGDSAMYLCASINQREYYNEQFFGPGTRLTVL.

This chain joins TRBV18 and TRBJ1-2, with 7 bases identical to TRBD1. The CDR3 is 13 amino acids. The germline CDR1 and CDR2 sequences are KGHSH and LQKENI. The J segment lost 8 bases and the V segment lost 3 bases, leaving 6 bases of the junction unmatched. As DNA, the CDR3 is TGTGCCAGCTCACCCCAGGGGGACGGGGGCTACACCTTC. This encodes CASSPQGDGGYTF.

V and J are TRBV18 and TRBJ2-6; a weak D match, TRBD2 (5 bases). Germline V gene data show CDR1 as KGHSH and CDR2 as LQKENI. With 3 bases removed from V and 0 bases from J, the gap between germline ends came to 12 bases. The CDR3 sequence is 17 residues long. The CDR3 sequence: CASSPGLPSSGANVLTF. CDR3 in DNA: TGTGCCAGCTCACCTGGACTCCCAAGCTCTGGGGCCAACGTCCTGACTTTC.

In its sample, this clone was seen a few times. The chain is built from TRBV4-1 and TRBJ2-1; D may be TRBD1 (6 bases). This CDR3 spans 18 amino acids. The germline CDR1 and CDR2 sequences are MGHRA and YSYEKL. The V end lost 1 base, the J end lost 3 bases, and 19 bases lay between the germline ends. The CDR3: CASSQGTAVGLFYNEQFF. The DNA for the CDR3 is TGCGCCAGCAGCCAAGGGACAGCGGTGGGGCTATTCTACAATGAGCAGTTCTTC.